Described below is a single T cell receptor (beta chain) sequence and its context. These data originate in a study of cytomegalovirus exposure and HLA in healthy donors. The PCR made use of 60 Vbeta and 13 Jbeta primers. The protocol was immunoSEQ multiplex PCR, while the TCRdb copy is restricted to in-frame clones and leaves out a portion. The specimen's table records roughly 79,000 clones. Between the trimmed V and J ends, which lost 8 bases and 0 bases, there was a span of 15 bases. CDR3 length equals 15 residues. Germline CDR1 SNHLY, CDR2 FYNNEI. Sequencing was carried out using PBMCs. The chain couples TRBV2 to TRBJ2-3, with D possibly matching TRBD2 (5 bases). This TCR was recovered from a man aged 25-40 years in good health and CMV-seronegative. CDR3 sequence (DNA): TGTGCCAGCCACCAGCGGAAAACTAGCACAGATACGCAGTATTTT. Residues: CASHQRKTSTDTQYF.